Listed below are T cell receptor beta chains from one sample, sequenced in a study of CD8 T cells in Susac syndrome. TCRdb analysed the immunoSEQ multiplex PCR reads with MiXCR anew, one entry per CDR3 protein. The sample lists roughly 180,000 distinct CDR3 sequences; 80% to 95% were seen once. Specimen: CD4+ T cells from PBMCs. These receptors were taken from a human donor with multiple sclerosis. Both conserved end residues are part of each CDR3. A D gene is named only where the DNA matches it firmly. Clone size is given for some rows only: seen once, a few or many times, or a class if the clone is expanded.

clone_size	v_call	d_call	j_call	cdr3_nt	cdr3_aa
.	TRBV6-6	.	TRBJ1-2	TGTGCCAGCAGAACCGGTTTCGGGGGCGACTATGGCTACACCTTC	CASRTGFGGDYGYTF
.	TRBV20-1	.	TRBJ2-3	TGCAGTGCTGCTCGCGGAGGCACAGATACGCAGTATTTT	CSAARGGTDTQYF
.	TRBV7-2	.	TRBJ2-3	TGTGCCAGCAGCGACCTAGGAGTTGATACGCAGTATTTT	CASSDLGVDTQYF
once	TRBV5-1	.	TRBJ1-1	TGCGCCAGCAAGGGGCAGGTGAACACTGAAGCTTTCTTT	CASKGQVNTEAFF
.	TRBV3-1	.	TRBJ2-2	TGTGCCAGCAGCCGGAACACCGGGGAGCTGTTTTTT	CASSRNTGELFF
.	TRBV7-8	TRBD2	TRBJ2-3	TGTGCCAGCAGCTCACTAGCGGGGTCTTACAGCACAGATACGCAGTATTTT	CASSSLAGSYSTDTQYF
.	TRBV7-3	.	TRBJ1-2	TGTGCCAGCAGCTTAAATGGGCGGGTTGGCTACACCTTC	CASSLNGRVGYTF
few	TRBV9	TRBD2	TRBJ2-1	TGTGCCAGCAGCGCGGGACTAGCGGGAGGCAATGAGCAGTTCTTC	CASSAGLAGGNEQFF
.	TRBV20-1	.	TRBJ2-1	TGCAGTGCTAGGGCACGGACACCCTATTACAATGAGCAGTTCTTC	CSARARTPYYNEQFF
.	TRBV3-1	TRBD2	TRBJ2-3	TGTGCCAGCAGCCAATCTAGCGGGAGGTGGAATACGCAGTATTTT	CASSQSSGRWNTQYF
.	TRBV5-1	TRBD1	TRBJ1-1	TGCGCCAGCAGCTTGCCGGGCGGGACAGTACAGAACACTGAAGCTTTCTTT	CASSLPGGTVQNTEAFF
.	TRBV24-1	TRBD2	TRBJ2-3	TGTGCCACCAGTGATGTGGGTCTAGCGGGAGGAGATACGCAGTATTTT	CATSDVGLAGGDTQYF
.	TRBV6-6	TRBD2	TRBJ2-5	TGTGCCAGCAGTCAATCCGGGACTAGCGGGAGGGAGACCCAGTACTTC	CASSQSGTSGRETQYF
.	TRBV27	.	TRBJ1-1	TGTGCCAGCAGCCCCGGACACCAAGCCCCCTTCACTGAAGCTTTCTTT	CASSPGHQAPFTEAFF
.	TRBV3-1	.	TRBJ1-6	TGTGCCAGCAGCCAAACCCAGATGGAAATATCACCCCTCCACTTT	CASSQTQMEISPLHF
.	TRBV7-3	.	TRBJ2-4	TGTGCCAGCAGCACCTCGGGGACGGCTAAAAACATTCAGTACTTC	CASSTSGTAKNIQYF
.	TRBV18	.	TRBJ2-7	TGTGCCAGCTCACCATCTTTGGACAGTGATATCTACGAGCAGTACTTC	CASSPSLDSDIYEQYF
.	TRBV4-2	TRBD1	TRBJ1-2	TGTGCCAGCAGCCCCCAGGGGACAGGGGGCGGCTATGGCTACACCTTC	CASSPQGTGGGYGYTF
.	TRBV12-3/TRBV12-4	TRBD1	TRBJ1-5	TGTGCCAGCAGTTTAGGACAGGGAGGCATCCAGCCCCAGCATTTT	CASSLGQGGIQPQHF
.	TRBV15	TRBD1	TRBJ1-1	TGTGCCACCAGCAGAGAGGGAAGTTTGGGACAGGGTAAGAACACTGAAGCTTTCTTT	CATSREGSLGQGKNTEAFF
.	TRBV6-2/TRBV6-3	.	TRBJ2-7	TGTGCCAGCAGTGGGCTAGGAAGGGTCGAGCAGTACTTC	CASSGLGRVEQYF
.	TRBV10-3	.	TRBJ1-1	TGTGCCATCAGTGGCACGGGACATACGAACACTGAAGCTTTCTTT	CAISGTGHTNTEAFF
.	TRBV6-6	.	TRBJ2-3	TGTGCCAGCAGTTACGCGGGGACCCCACTTAAAAGGCAGTATTTT	CASSYAGTPLKRQYF
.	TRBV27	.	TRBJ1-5	TGTGCCAGCAGTTTAAGTGCCGATAGCAATCAGCCCCAGCATTTT	CASSLSADSNQPQHF
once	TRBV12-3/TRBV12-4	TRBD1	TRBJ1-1	TGTGCCAGCAGGGCGGGACAGGGGGCCGTTGAAGCTTTCTTT	CASRAGQGAVEAFF
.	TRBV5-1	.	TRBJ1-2	TGCGCCAGCAGCTTGGAGACCCCCGGGGGCTACACCTTC	CASSLETPGGYTF
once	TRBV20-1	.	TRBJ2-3	TGCAGTGCTAGTAACACAGATACGCAGTATTTT	CSASNTDTQYF
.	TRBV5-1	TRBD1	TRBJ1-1	TGCGCCAGCAGTACATCAATACCGGGACAGGGGCCTATGAGCACTGAAGCTTTCTTT	CASSTSIPGQGPMSTEAFF